Presented here are 16 T cell receptor beta chains from one specimen sequenced in a study of cytotoxic CD8 clonotypes in ibrutinib-treated CLL. Sequencing was performed with immunoSEQ multiplex PCR; in TCRdb, only in-frame clones are kept and a portion is missing. The table shows roughly 70,000 clones, with less than 95% occurring only once. Sequences were derived from PBMCs, sampled after 12 months of ibrutinib treatment. The receptor set was obtained from a human donor with chronic lymphocytic leukemia.

The chain employs TRBV28 and TRBJ1-5; the D is unclear. The CDR3 is made up of 16 amino acids. CDR1 and CDR2 (germline): MDHEN, SYDVKM. V gave up 5 bases and J gave up 5 bases, with 19 bases separating them. In DNA, the CDR3 is TGTGCCAGCAGTCTAACGTTTGGACTGAGACATCAGCCCCAGCATTTT. Amino acids: CASSLTFGLRHQPQHF.

The count of this clone is one. The chain links TRBV2 to TRBJ2-3; D might be TRBD2 (5 bases). The CDR3 has 19 residues. Germline-derived CDR1 and CDR2 are SNHLY and FYNNEI. V was shortened by 3 bases and J by 5 bases, with 27 bases between the two germline ends. DNA of the CDR3: TGTGCCAGCAGTGACGGAGGCACGTACGGGGAAAAAGGTATAGATACGCAGTATTTT. Its translation: CASSDGGTYGEKGIDTQYF.

Comment on this clone: This CDR3 is also generated by other DNA sequences in the sample. The chain recombines TRBV10-1 with TRBJ2-1, with D uncertain. Germline V gene data show CDR1 as WNHNN and CDR2 as SYGVQD (reference sequence). Trimming pared 0 bases from V and 0 bases from J, leaving 3 bases between. The CDR3 has 14 residues. The chain's CDR3 is CASSESGSYNEQFF. In DNA, the CDR3 is TGCGCCAGCAGTGAGTCGGGCTCCTACAATGAGCAGTTCTTC.

The chain employs TRBV9 and TRBJ1-1; D remains ambiguous. Per germline, CDR1 SGDLS and CDR2 YYNGEE. Between the trimmed V and J ends, which lost 0 bases and 0 bases, there was a span of 6 bases. The CDR3 is 14 residues long. The CDR3 loop reads CASSVGVLNTEAFF. The CDR3 nucleotides read TGTGCCAGCAGCGTAGGGGTGCTGAACACTGAAGCTTTCTTT. Supplemented by reference TRBV9 and TRBJ1-1, the full variable domain reads DSGVTQTPKHLITATGQRVTLRCSPRSGDLSVYWYQQSLDQGLQFLIQYYNGEERAKGNILERFSAQQFPDLHSELNLSSLELGDSALYFCASSVGVLNTEAFFGQGTRLTVV.

This chain joins TRBV13 and TRBJ1-1; D gene uncertain. The CDR3 extends over 13 amino acids. Trimming shortened V by 7 bases and J by 1 base, and 10 bases separated the two germline ends. Germline lookup yields CDR1 PRHDT and CDR2 FYEKMQ (reference sequence). The CDR3 sequence: CASTVHGNTEAFF. The DNA for the CDR3 is TGTGCCAGCACCGTACACGGGAACACTGAAGCTTTCTTT.

The V call is TRBV5-1, the J call TRBJ1-3; D not certain. The V end lost 2 bases, the J end lost 0 bases, and 6 bases lay between the germline ends. CDR1 is SGHRS, CDR2 YFSETQ, per germline. The CDR3 is made up of 14 amino acids. CDR3 in DNA: TGCGCCAGCAGCTTTACAAGCTCTGGAAACACCATATATTTT. Translation: CASSFTSSGNTIYF. Full variable domain (rest looked up from reference TRBV5-1 and TRBJ1-3): KAGVTQTPRYLIKTRGQQVTLSCSPISGHRSVSWYQQTPGQGLQFLFEYFSETQRNKGNFPGRFSGRQFSNSRSEMNVSTLELGDSALYLCASSFTSSGNTIYFGEGSWLTVV.

The chain uses TRBV13 and TRBJ2-7; 8 nucleotides match TRBD2. The junction had 3 bases not matched to a gene; V was cut back by 3 bases and J by 2 bases. This CDR3 is 14 amino acids long. Germline-derived CDR1 and CDR2 are PRHDT and FYEKMQ (reference sequence). The CDR3 loop is CASSFGRGAYEQYF. CDR3 DNA: TGTGCCAGCAGCTTTGGGCGGGGGGCCTACGAGCAGTACTTC.

The chain joins TRBV10-1 to TRBJ2-1, with TRBD2 matching 11 bases. V gave up 3 bases and J gave up 0 bases; unmatched junction bases: 7. Per germline, CDR1 WNHNN and CDR2 SYGVQD (reference sequence). The CDR3 length is 18 residues. In DNA, the CDR3 is TGCGCCAGCAGTGAACTAGCGGGAGCCTCGGGCTCCTACAATGAGCAGTTCTTC. It yields the protein CASSELAGASGSYNEQFF.

The genes are TRBV7-2 and TRBJ2-3; 8 nucleotides align to TRBD1. The CDR3 has 17 residues. Germline V gives CDR1 SGHTA, CDR2 FQGNSA. With 2 bases clipped from V and 3 bases from J, the junction kept 10 bases outside the gene matches. CDR3: CASSLLGWTGTTDTQYF. DNA of the CDR3: TGTGCCAGCAGCTTATTGGGGTGGACAGGGACTACAGATACGCAGTATTTT.

This clone was seen only a few times. V usage is TRBV27 and J usage is TRBJ1-2, with TRBD1 as a possible D gene (5 bases). Trimming shortened V by 6 bases and J by 8 bases, and 19 bases separated the two germline ends. CDR1 and CDR2 (germline): MNHEY, SMNVEV (reference sequence). There are 14 residues in the CDR3. CDR3 loop: CASRDRTGPRGYTF. The CDR3 bases are TGTGCCAGCAGGGACCGTACGGGGCCCAGAGGCTACACCTTC.

The V call is TRBV5-1, the J call TRBJ2-2; 7 bases fit TRBD2. The CDR3 spans 16 residues. Germline CDR1 is SGHRS and CDR2 is YFSETQ. The junction had 9 bases not matched to a gene; V was cut back by 4 bases and J by 3 bases. The CDR3 here is CASSIGAGDHTGELFF. Written as DNA, the CDR3 is TGCGCCAGCAGCATAGGCGCGGGAGATCACACCGGGGAGCTGTTTTTT.

The chain combines TRBV6-5 with TRBJ2-7, with D perhaps TRBD1 or TRBD2 (7 bases each). Trimming removed 10 bases from V and 2 bases from J, with 15 bases in between. CDR1 MNHEY and CDR2 SVGAGI come from the germline V gene. The CDR3 totals 13 residues. The CDR3 DNA sequence: TGTGCCATCCAGGGGGGGCAAGCCTACGAGCAGTACTTC. As protein: CAIQGGQAYEQYF.

This clone was picked up a small number of times. The chain uses TRBV7-9 and TRBJ1-1, with TRBD1 matching over 7 bases. V lost 4 bases, J lost 8 bases, and 7 bases stayed unmatched. CDR3 length: 13 residues. Germline V gene data show CDR1 as SEHNR and CDR2 as FQNEAQ (reference sequence). The CDR3 loop is CASSSQGYREAFF. In DNA, the CDR3 is TGTGCCAGCAGCTCACAGGGGTACAGGGAAGCTTTCTTT.

Written as DNA, the CDR3 is TGTGCCAGCAGTTTGCCCCAGGAAAACAATCAGCCCCAGCATTTT. It codes for CASSLPQENNQPQHF. The chain carries TRBV27 and TRBJ1-5; unclear D gene. The germline V and J ends were trimmed by 3 bases and 3 bases, with 12 bases remaining between them. The CDR3 length is 15 residues. Germline V gene sequence: CDR1 MNHEY, CDR2 SMNVEV (reference sequence).

The J gene is TRBJ1-2, the V gene TRBV9, with TRBD1 as a possible D gene (5 bases). The CDR3 length is 15 residues. In germline, CDR1 is SGDLS, CDR2 YYNGEE. V lost 1 base, J lost 2 bases, and 12 bases lay in between. CDR3 loop: CASSVTGGSNYGYTF. Written as DNA, the CDR3 is TGTGCCAGCAGCGTAACCGGGGGATCGAACTATGGCTACACCTTC.

The chain carries TRBV11-1 and TRBJ2-5, with D possibly matching TRBD1 (6 bases). V was cut by 4 bases and J by 0 bases, with 15 bases left in between. This CDR3 is 16 amino acids long. The germline V gene has CDR1 SGHAT and CDR2 FQDESV (reference sequence). CDR3: CASSSRTDVNQETQYF. CDR3 bases: TGTGCCAGCAGCTCGCGGACAGACGTAAACCAAGAGACCCAGTACTTC. The full variable domain, with the rest looked up from reference TRBV11-1 and TRBJ2-5, is EAEVAQSPRYKITEKSQAVAFWCDPISGHATLYWYRQILGQGPELLVQFQDESVVDDSQLPKDRFSAERLKGVDSTLKIQPAELGDSAMYLCASSSRTDVNQETQYFGPGTRLLVL.